Each of the 20 T cell receptor beta chains below was sequenced from the same sample in a study of neurological immune-mediated disorders. Each CDR3 protein gets one entry after TCRdb re-called the 5' RACE reads with MiXCR. The sample lists under 60,000 distinct CDR3 sequences, around 3.1% seen once, with approximately 5.8% in the top ten. Sequenced material: PBMCs. These TCRs come from a man aged 35 to 55 with multiple sclerosis.

In its sample, this clonotype was seen many times. The J gene is TRBJ1-4, the V gene TRBV20-1; 7 nucleotides line up with TRBD1. Germline V gene data show CDR1 as DFQATT and CDR2 as SNEGSKA (reference sequence). The junction had 5 bases not matched to a gene; V was cut back by 0 bases and J by 7 bases. This CDR3 spans 14 amino acids. The CDR3 region has the DNA TGCAGTGCTAGAGATTCGGCAGGGGGTGAAAAACTGTTTTTT. Its protein product is CSARDSAGGEKLFF.

This clonotype came up many times. V gene TRBV10-3 combines with J gene TRBJ1-4; possible D gene TRBD1, 6 bases. V lost 11 bases and J 3 bases, leaving 13 bases between the germline ends. The V gene's germline CDR1 is ENHRY and CDR2 SYGVKD. This CDR3 region has 13 residues. CDR3 nucleotide sequence: TGTGCCGGCGGACAGTTAGCTAATGAAAAACTGTTTTTT. This translates into CAGGQLANEKLFF.

This clonotype was counted many times. Mismatch with germline at one junction end may stem from a read error. J is TRBJ1-6 and V is TRBV27; the match to TRBD1 covers 9 bases. CDR1 is MNHEY and CDR2 is SMNVEV in the germline V gene (reference sequence). This CDR3 has 15 amino acids. The CDR3 nucleotides are TGTGCCAGCAGTTTATCGGGACAGGGAGTCTCACCCCTCAACTTT. Translated, it gives CASSLSGQGVSPLNF.

By share of the sample, this clonotype is medium-sized. The chain is built from TRBV5-4 and TRBJ2-1; tentatively, D is TRBD2 (5 bases). The CDR3 runs to 12 residues. V shed 2 bases and J shed 7 bases, with 7 bases lying between them. CDR1 SGHNT and CDR2 YYREEE come from the germline V gene (reference sequence). As DNA, the CDR3 is TGTGCCAGCAGCTTTAGCGTAAATGAGCAGTTCTTC. Translation: CASSFSVNEQFF.

At least ten counts were recorded for this clonotype. The J gene is TRBJ2-2, the V gene TRBV10-3, with 11 bases lining up with TRBD2. V shed 6 bases and J 4 bases; nucleotides not matched to a gene: 4. Germline V lookup: CDR1 ENHRY, CDR2 SYGVKD. The CDR3 is 15 residues long. The CDR3 spells CAISTSGGLTGELFF. The CDR3 DNA reads TGTGCCATCAGCACTAGCGGGGGCCTCACCGGGGAGCTGTTTTTT.

Many counts were recorded for this clonotype. The chain employs TRBV7-9 and TRBJ2-7; 12 positions match TRBD2. The V gene end was trimmed by 5 bases and the J gene end by 0 bases; junction bases not matched to a gene: 5. This CDR3 comprises 16 residues. The germline V gene encodes CDR1 SEHNR and CDR2 FQNEAQ (reference sequence). The CDR3 DNA follows: TGTGCCAGCAGCGGTGGACTAGCGGGGCTCTCCTACGAGCAGTACTTC. Translated, it gives CASSGGLAGLSYEQYF.

This clonotype was recorded many times. The V gene is TRBV4-1, the J gene TRBJ2-5, with 8 positions matching TRBD1. V dropped 0 bases and J dropped 4; count of bases not matched to a gene: 7. From germline, CDR1 is MGHRA and CDR2 YSYEKL. The CDR3 length is 16 residues. CDR3 sequence: CASSQDGAGGAETQYF. In DNA, the CDR3 is TGCGCCAGCAGCCAAGATGGGGCAGGGGGCGCAGAGACCCAGTACTTC.

This clonotype was counted many times. This chain uses TRBV5-1 with TRBJ2-5; D remains ambiguous. Germline V lookup: CDR1 SGHRS, CDR2 YFSETQ. Trimming shortened V by 2 bases and J by 0 bases, and 8 bases separated the two germline ends. CDR3 length: 14 amino acids. CDR3 bases: TGCGCCAGCAGCTTCAACGGGTACCAAGAGACCCAGTACTTC. It is translated as CASSFNGYQETQYF.

In this sample, this clonotype turned up a few times. The V call is TRBV20-1, the J call TRBJ2-1; 9 bases match TRBD1. Germline-derived CDR1 and CDR2 are DFQATT and SNEGSKA (reference sequence). J gave up 4 bases and V 5 bases, and 6 bases lay outside the gene matches. The CDR3 totals 14 residues. As DNA, the CDR3 is TGCAGTGCTCAGCCGGGACAGGGTTACAATGAGCAGTTCTTC. Its protein product is CSAQPGQGYNEQFF.

In this sample, this clonotype turned up many times. This chain uses TRBV3-1 with TRBJ2-5; D ambiguous. CDR3 length: 15 residues. Deletions cut 5 bases from V and 5 bases from J, with 18 bases between. Germline CDR1 reads LGHDT; CDR2 reads YNNKEL (reference sequence). The CDR3 DNA reads as TGTGCCAGCAGCAGGTCGACGGGCGGAAAGGAGACCCAGTACTTC. Translated, it gives CASSRSTGGKETQYF.

This clonotype was counted ten times or more. The genes are TRBV29-1 and TRBJ1-2; 11 bases are a match to TRBD1. The CDR3 consists of 13 residues. Germline-derived CDR1 and CDR2 are SQVTM and ANQGSEA. The V gene end was trimmed by 1 base and the J gene end by 5 bases; junction bases not matched to a gene: 0. The CDR3 DNA sequence: TGCAGCGTTGAAGGGGACAGGGGGTATGGCTACACCTTC. It encodes CSVEGDRGYGYTF.

This clonotype was seen a few times. The chain employs TRBV12-3 or TRBV12-4 and TRBJ2-7, with D perhaps assigned TRBD1 or TRBD2 (5 bases each). With 8 bases removed from V and 2 bases from J, the gap between germline ends came to 16 bases. This CDR3 has 14 amino acids. CDR3 coding DNA: TGTGCCAGCTGCCTAGGGACGGATACCTACGAGCAGTACTTC. Amino acid sequence: CASCLGTDTYEQYF.

This clonotype was observed at least ten times. The chain combines TRBV5-1 with TRBJ1-4, with TRBD1 matching over 8 bases. CDR3 length equals 15 residues. Germline CDR1 reads SGHRS; CDR2 reads YFSETQ. The J segment lost 6 bases and the V segment lost 0 bases, leaving 4 bases of the junction unmatched. CDR3 bases: TGCGCCAGCAGCTTGGTTACAGGGGGTGATGAAAAACTGTTTTTT. It translates to CASSLVTGGDEKLFF.

There are many counts of this clonotype. This rearrangement joins TRBV12-3 or TRBV12-4 to TRBJ2-2; no firm D call. Trimming pared 5 bases from V and 5 bases from J, leaving 12 bases between. There are 14 residues in the CDR3. CDR3 amino acids: CASSAFTSTGELFF. The CDR3 DNA reads as TGTGCCAGCAGTGCTTTTACGAGTACCGGGGAGCTGTTTTTT.

Many counts were recorded for this clonotype. The rearrangement joins TRBV11-2 to TRBJ2-1, with 7 bases that match TRBD2. The CDR3 runs to 13 residues. The ends lost 1 base at V and 6 bases at J; junction bases unmatched: 0. In germline, CDR1 is SGHAT, CDR2 FQNNGV. CDR3 DNA: TGTGCCAGCAGCTTAGGGGGGGGCAATGAGCAGTTCTTC. Translation gives CASSLGGGNEQFF.

This clonotype was observed at least ten times. The chain uses TRBV6-1 and TRBJ1-2; D gene unclear. Deletions cut 6 bases from V and 6 bases from J, with 14 bases between. The CDR3 totals 13 residues. Germline assignment: CDR1 MNHNS and CDR2 SASEGT. The CDR3 sequence is CASRAGLFDGYTF. DNA of the CDR3: TGTGCCAGCAGGGCCGGACTATTCGATGGCTACACCTTC.

This clonotype was observed a few times. At one end the junction does not follow the germline gene, possibly because of a read error. The CDR3 is CSAPRGSNQPQNF. For the CDR3, the DNA is TGCAGTGCTCCCAGGGGGTCGAATCAGCCCCAGAATTTT. This chain uses TRBV20-1 with TRBJ1-5; 7 bases agree with TRBD1. Per the germline V gene, CDR1 is DFQATT and CDR2 is SNEGSKA (reference sequence). The CDR3 contains 13 residues.

As for this clonotype: A read error is possible here, since a much larger clone lies one base away. The chain is built from TRBV10-3 and TRBJ2-1; 7 bases are shared with TRBD1. The CDR3 totals 15 residues. V lost 4 bases to trimming and J lost 4 bases; unmatched junction nucleotides: 7. The V gene's germline CDR1 is ENHRY and CDR2 SYGVKD. CDR3 sequence reads: CAISGPGQVYNEQFF. The CDR3, as DNA: TGTGCCATCAGTGGCCCAGGACAGGTGTACAATGAGCAGTTCTTC.

In its sample, this clonotype was seen a few times. The germline gene is not matched at one end of the junction; a read error may be the cause. CDR3 nucleotides: TGTGCCAGCAGCTTAGGGACAGTCCCCAATCAGCCCCAGAATTTT. Encoded protein: CASSLGTVPNQPQNF. V is TRBV7-2 and J is TRBJ1-5; D is possibly TRBD1 (6 bases). The germline CDR1 and CDR2 sequences are SGHTA and FQGNSA. The CDR3 runs 15 residues.

There are a few counts of this clonotype. V gene TRBV5-1 combines with J gene TRBJ2-5, with D perhaps TRBD1 (7 bases). Per germline, CDR1 SGHRS and CDR2 YFSETQ. The CDR3 sequence is 14 residues long. V dropped 0 bases and J dropped 5 bases, with 11 bases sitting between them. CDR3 amino acids: CASSLGRGRETQYF. In DNA, the CDR3 is TGCGCCAGCAGCTTGGGCAGGGGGAGGGAGACCCAGTACTTC.